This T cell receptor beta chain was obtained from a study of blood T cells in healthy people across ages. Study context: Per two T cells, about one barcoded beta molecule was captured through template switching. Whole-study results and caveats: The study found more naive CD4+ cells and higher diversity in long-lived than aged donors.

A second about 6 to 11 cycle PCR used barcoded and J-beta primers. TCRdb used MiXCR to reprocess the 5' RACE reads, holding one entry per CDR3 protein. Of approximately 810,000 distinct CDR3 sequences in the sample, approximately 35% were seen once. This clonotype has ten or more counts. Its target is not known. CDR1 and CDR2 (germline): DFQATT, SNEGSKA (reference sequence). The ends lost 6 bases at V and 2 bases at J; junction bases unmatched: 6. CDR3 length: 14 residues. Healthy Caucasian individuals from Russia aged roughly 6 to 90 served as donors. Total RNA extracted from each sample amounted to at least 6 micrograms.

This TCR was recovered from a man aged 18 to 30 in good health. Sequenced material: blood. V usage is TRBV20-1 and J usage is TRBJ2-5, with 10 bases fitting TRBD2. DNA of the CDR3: TGCAGTGCCGCGACTAGCGGGTTTCAAGAGACCCAGTACTTC. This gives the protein CSAATSGFQETQYF.